Here is one T cell receptor beta chain with its context. Original processing notes: Reference gene primer amplification in the assay estimated nucleated cell counts. TCRdb's table, derived via immunoSEQ multiplex PCR, lists solely in-frame clones and lacks some. The V and J calls and clone size come from that table; D and trimming were worked out from the DNA. The table lists roughly 100,000 clones, about two thirds of them singletons. This sample stems from a study of blood T cell repertoires in COVID-19. Study at large: Some COVID-19 samples were acute and others convalescent; all came from the United States, Italy and Spain. T cells, B-cell-depleted T cells, or PBMCs supplied cDNA or gDNA.

This CDR3 region has 12 residues. The V gene's germline CDR1 is LNHDA and CDR2 SQIVND (reference sequence). V was shortened by 0 bases and J by 7 bases, with 6 bases between the two germline ends. This TCR came from a human donor with acute or convalescent COVID-19. The donor label of this sample is uncertain. What was sequenced was peripheral blood. The chain joins TRBV19 to TRBJ1-2; D unclear. Here the CDR3 reads CASSIDQVGYTF. The CDR3 region has the DNA TGTGCCAGTAGTATAGATCAGGTTGGCTACACCTTC. The whole variable domain, remainder taken from reference TRBV19 and TRBJ1-2, is DGGITQSPKYLFRKEGQNVTLSCEQNLNHDAMYWYRQDPGQGLRLIYYSQIVNDFQKGDIAEGYSVSREKKESFPLTVTSAQKNPTAFYLCASSIDQVGYTFGSGTRLTVV.